This T cell receptor beta chain was captured by sequencing in a study of blood T cells in healthy people across ages. V lost 7 bases to trimming and J lost 0 bases, with 12 bases between them. The germline CDR1 and CDR2 sequences are MGHDK and SYGVNS. This CDR3 is 14 amino acids long. Together with a sample-barcoded 5' primer, a J-beta primer mix was included in a second PCR lasting about 7 to 11 cycles. MiXCR, run by TCRdb on the 5' RACE reads, gives a single entry per CDR3 protein. The table records 800,000 to 950,000 distinct CDR3 sequences, 29% of them present only once. This clonotype occurred a few times. The antigen is undetermined. Study outcomes and limitations: Diversity of TCR beta per million T cells declined in a roughly linear way with age. Using unsorted PBMCs precluded a conclusive naive versus antigen-experienced comparison.

These data also formed part of another study, on T cells of mothers and their children. As that report states: Whether pairs are related or unrelated, thymic selection shapes their TCR recombination output in much the same way.

This receptor was identified in a woman aged 40 to 50 in good health. V is TRBV25-1 and J is TRBJ2-5; D remains unclear. Sequences were obtained from blood. The CDR3 reads CASNPAYDQETQYF. CDR3 nucleotides: TGTGCCAGCAACCCGGCGTACGACCAAGAGACCCAGTACTTC.